One TCR beta chain is described in this entry. In the original workflow: Reference gene primer amplification yielded estimated nucleated cell counts. Only in-frame clones appear in the TCRdb table, and some are missing; sequencing was by immunoSEQ multiplex PCR. For V, J and clone size, that table is used; D and trimming come from the DNA. The sample consists of 100,000 to 150,000 clones, 75% to 85% of them appearing once. These data are taken from a study of blood T cell repertoires in COVID-19. Study context: Material from acute and convalescent COVID-19 was sourced from the United States, Italy and Spain. Sources were T cells, B-cell-depleted T cells, or PBMCs; the material itself was cDNA or gDNA.

The germline gives CDR1 MNHNS, CDR2 SASEGT. V was cut by 1 base and J by 7 bases, with 17 bases left in between. The CDR3 contains 17 residues. V gene TRBV6-1 combines with J gene TRBJ1-6; possibly TRBD1 for D (5 bases). This TCR came from a woman aged 50 to 60 with acute or convalescent COVID-19. Sequencing was performed on peripheral blood. The CDR3 sequence is CASSEVGAARPNSPLHF. CDR3 bases: TGTGCCAGCAGTGAAGTAGGGGCCGCCCGGCCCAATTCACCCCTCCACTTT.